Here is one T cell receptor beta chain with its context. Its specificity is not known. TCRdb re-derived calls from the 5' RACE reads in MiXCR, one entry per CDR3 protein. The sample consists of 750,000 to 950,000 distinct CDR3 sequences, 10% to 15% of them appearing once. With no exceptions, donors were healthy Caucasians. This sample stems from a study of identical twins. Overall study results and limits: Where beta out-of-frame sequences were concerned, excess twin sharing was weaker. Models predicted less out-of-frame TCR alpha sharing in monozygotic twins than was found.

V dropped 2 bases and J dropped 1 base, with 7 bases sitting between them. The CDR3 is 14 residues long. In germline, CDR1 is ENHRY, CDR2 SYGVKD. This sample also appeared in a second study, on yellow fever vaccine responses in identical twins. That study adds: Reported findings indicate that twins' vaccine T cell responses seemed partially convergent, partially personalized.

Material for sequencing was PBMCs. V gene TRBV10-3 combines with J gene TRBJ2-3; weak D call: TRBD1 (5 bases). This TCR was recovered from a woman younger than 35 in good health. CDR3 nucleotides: TGTGCCATCAGTGAGGGGGCCCGCACAGATACGCAGTATTTT. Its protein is CAISEGARTDTQYF.